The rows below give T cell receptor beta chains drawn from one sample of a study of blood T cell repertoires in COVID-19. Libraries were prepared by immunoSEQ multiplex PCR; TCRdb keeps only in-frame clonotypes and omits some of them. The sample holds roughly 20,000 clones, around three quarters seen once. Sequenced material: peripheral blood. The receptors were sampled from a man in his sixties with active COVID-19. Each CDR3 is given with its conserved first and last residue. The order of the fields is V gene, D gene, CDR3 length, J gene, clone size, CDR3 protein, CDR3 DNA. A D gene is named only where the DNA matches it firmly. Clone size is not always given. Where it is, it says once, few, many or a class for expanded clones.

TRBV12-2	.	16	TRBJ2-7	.	CASRTHPGQWLYEQYF	TGTGCAAGTCGCACACACCCGGGACAGTGGCTCTACGAGCAGTACTTC
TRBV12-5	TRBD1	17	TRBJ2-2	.	CASGLGAGTGSTGELFF	TGTGCTAGTGGCTTGGGGGCCGGGACAGGGAGCACCGGGGAGCTGTTTTTT
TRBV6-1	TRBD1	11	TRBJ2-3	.	CASSDRGQKYF	TGTGCCAGCAGTGACAGGGGGCAAAAGTATTTT
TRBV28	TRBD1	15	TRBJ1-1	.	CASSGQGAIGTEAFF	TGTGCCAGCAGTGGTCAGGGGGCGATTGGGACTGAAGCTTTCTTT
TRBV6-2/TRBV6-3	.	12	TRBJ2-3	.	CASSSLRDTQYF	TGTGCCAGCAGTTCCCTCAGGGATACGCAGTATTTT
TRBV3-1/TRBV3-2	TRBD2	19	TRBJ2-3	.	CASSQVRAGGVPYTDTQYF	TGTGCCAGCAGCCAAGTTAGAGCGGGAGGGGTCCCTTACACAGATACGCAGTATTTT
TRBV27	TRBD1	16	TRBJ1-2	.	CASSPRRGTGGSGYTF	TGTGCCAGCAGTCCCCGGCGGGGGACAGGGGGTTCTGGCTACACCTTC
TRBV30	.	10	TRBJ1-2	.	CAFEGVGYTF	TGTGCCTTCGAAGGGGTTGGCTACACCTTC
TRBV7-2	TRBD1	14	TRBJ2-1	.	CASSLDRGREYKFF	TGTGCCAGCAGCTTAGACAGGGGGCGGGAGTATAAGTTCTTC
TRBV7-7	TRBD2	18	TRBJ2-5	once	CASSLAPGLAGGRETQYF	TGTGCTAGCAGCTTAGCTCCGGGACTAGCGGGAGGCAGGGAGACCCAGTACTTC
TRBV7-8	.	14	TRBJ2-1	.	CAGSLPGTSNEQFF	TGTGCCGGCAGCTTACCCGGGACTTCGAATGAGCAGTTCTTC
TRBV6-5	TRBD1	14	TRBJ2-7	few	CASSSPGGKDEQYF	TGTGCCAGCAGTTCCCCAGGGGGCAAAGACGAGCAGTACTTC
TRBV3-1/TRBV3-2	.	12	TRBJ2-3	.	CASSVPGDTQYF	TGTGCCAGCAGCGTTCCCGGGGATACGCAGTATTTT
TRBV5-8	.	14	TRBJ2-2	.	CASLRQPNTGELFF	TGTGCCAGCTTGCGACAGCCGAACACCGGGGAGCTGTTTTTT
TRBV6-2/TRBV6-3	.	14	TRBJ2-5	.	CASSVGVAVETQYF	TGTGCCAGCAGCGTGGGGGTAGCGGTAGAGACCCAGTACTTC
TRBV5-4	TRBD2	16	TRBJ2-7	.	CASSKGTSGTFYEQYF	TGTGCCAGCAGCAAGGGGACTAGCGGAACTTTTTACGAGCAGTACTTC